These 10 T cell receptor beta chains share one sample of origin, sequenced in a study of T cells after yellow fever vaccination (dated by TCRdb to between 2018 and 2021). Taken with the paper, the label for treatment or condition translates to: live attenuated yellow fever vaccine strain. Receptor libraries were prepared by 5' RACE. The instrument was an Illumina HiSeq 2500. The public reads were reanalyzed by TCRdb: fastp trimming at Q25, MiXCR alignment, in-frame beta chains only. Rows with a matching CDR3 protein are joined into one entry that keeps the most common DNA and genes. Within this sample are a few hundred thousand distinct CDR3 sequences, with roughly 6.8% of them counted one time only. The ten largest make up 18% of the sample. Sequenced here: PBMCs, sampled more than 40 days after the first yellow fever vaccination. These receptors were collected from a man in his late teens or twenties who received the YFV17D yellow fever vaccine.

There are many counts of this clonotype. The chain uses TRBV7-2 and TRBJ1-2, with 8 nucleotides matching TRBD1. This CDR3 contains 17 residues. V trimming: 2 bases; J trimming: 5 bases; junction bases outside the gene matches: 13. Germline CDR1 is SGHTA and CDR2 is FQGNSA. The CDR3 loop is CASSLFDSLQGGYGYTF. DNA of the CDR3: TGTGCCAGCAGCTTATTCGACAGTTTACAGGGGGGATATGGCTACACCTTC.

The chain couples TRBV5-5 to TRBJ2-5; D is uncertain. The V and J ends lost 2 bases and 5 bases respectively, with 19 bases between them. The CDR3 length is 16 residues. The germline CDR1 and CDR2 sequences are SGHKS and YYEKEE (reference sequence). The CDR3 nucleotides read TGTGCCAGCAGCTTCTCCGGCCCCCGCGCTTCGGAGACCCAGTACTTC. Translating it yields CASSFSGPRASETQYF.

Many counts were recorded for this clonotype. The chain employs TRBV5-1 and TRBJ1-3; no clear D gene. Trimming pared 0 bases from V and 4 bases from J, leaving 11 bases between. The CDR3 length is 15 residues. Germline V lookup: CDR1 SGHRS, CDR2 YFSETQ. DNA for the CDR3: TGCGCCAGCAGCTTGGCACCAACTAAAGGAAACACCATATATTTT. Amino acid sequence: CASSLAPTKGNTIYF.

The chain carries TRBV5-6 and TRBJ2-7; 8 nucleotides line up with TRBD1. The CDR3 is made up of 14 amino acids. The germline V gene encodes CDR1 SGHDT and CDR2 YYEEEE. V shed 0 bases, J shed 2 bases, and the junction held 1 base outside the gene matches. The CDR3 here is CASSLAGQAYEQYV. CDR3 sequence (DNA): TGTGCCAGCAGCTTGGCGGGACAGGCCTACGAGCAGTACGTC.

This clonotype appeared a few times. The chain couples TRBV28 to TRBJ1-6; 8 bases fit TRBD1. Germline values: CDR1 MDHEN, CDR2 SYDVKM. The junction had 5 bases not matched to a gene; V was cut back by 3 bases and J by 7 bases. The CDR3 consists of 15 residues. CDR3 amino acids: CASSLAGTGNSPLHF. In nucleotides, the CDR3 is TGTGCCAGCAGTTTGGCCGGGACAGGAAATTCACCCCTCCACTTT.

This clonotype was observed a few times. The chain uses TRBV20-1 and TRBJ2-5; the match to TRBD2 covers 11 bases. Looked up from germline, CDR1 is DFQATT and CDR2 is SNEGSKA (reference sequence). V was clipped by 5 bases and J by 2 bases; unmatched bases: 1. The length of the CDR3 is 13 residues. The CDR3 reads CSAASGGQETQYF. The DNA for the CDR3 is TGCAGTGCTGCTAGCGGGGGGCAAGAGACCCAGTACTTC.

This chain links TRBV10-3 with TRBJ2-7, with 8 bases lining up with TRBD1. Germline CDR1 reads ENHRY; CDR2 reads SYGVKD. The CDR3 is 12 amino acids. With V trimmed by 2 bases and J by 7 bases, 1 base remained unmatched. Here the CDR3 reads CAISEGQGEQYV. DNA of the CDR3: TGTGCCATCAGTGAGGGACAGGGAGAGCAGTACGTC.

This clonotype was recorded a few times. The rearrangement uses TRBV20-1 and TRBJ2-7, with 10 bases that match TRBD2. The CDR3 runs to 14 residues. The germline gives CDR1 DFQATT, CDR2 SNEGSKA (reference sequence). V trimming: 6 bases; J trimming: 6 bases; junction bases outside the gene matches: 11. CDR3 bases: TGCAGTGCGGGTTTAGCGGGGGGCGGGGCCGAGCAGTACGTC. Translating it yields CSAGLAGGGAEQYV.

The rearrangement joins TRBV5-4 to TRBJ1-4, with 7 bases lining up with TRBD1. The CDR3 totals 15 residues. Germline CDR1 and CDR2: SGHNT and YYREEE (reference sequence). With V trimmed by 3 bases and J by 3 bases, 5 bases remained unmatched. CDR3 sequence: CASSSRQGPNEKLFF. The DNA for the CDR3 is TGTGCCAGCAGCTCCCGACAGGGACCTAATGAAAAACTGTTTTTT.

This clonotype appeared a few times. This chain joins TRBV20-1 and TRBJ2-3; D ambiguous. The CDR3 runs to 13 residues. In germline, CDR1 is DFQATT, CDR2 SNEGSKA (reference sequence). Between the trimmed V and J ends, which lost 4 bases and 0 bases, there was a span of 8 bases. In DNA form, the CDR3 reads TGCAGTGCTACCGAGCCTAGCACAGATACGCAGTATTTT. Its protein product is CSATEPSTDTQYF.